This T cell receptor beta chain was recovered during a study of identical twins (dated by TCRdb to about 2016). For the study in its entirety: To test whether fetal clonotypes persist, the study used deep sequencing on TCR alpha and beta repertoires from monozygotic twins, unrelated adults of various ages, and cord blood. To rule out contamination, the twin experiments were replicated at different times with different library preparation protocols. The paper as a whole reports these results and caveats: Fewer insertions were carried by abundant cord blood beta clonotypes, a similar but weaker trend appeared in young adult naive repertoires, and no such trend appeared in memory repertoires. Excess twin sharing in beta out-of-frame sequences was weaker because fewer shared sequences lowered the signal-to-noise ratio. Because the same donors could not be followed over many years, the conclusions depended on cross-sectional statistical analysis. Compared with coincidental sharing between unrelated individuals, an excess of low generation-probability sequences was observed among out-of-frame TCR alpha sequences shared between twins. Invariant T cells such as MAIT and iNKT could partly confound zero-insertion analyses, though diverse VJ usage argued against this for most clonotypes. In monozygotic twins, recombination models systematically underestimated out-of-frame TCR alpha sharing, but the models matched the sharing seen between unrelated individuals.

The germline ends are 16 bases apart after V is trimmed by 0 bases and J by 8 bases. The CDR3 contains 15 residues, cysteine and phenylalanine counted. Only the CDR3 region is kept as DNA, spanning 45 bases read in frame from base 1. As encoded in the germline V gene, CDR1 is ENHRY while CDR2 is SYGVKD. Every donor in the study was a healthy Caucasian. The twin cohort comprised three pairs of female monozygotic twins, all aged about 18 to 29 years. The RNA used for TCR libraries was isolated from peripheral blood mononuclear cells. Library prep was done by 5' RACE. Sequencer: Illumina HiSeq 2000. Template switching introduced a universal primer binding site; the final cDNA contained a unique molecular identifier, enabling accurate counting of TCR cDNA molecules. First-strand cDNA for TCR alpha and beta chains was synthesized from specific primers in the conserved constant-segment region. To control for contamination, every cDNA library carried two barcodes: a SMART-Mk sample barcode plus Illumina barcodes. Two successive PCR steps introduced TruSeq adapter sequences along with Illumina sample barcodes. The Illumina HiSeq platform was used with custom primers to sequence TCR alpha and beta cDNA libraries. The published analysis was carried out like this. Raw reads were processed with MiGEC to extract unique molecular identifiers, and MiXCR was used to determine CDR3 positions. For each individual, recombination models were inferred using an EM algorithm with the repgenHMM and IGoR tools. The tcR package in R was used for shared clonotype analysis, with sharing normalized by the product of cloneset sizes. Out-of-frame nonproductive sequences were analyzed to study raw recombination free of thymic and clonal selection effects. TCRdb trimmed public reads at Q25 via fastp, called clones via MiXCR and kept in-frame beta chains. Rows matching on CDR3 protein sequence are summarized as one entry with the most common DNA and genes. In this record, the V and J calls reflect TCRdb's handling and not the investigators' own analysis. The sample data list approximately 680,000 distinct CDR3 sequences, and around 7.5% of these were observed just once. The ten biggest clones cover 1.6% of the sample.

This clonotype was found a few times. The specificity of this receptor is unknown. No much larger clone exists at a distance of one base, and base qualities are not known. In addition, the sample was reused for a study of yellow fever vaccine responses in identical twins. That second publication adds: The authors reported that the T cell response to vaccination in identical twins appeared partly convergent and partly personalized. In the study, vaccine-responding T cell clones were precisely tracked in identical twins.

The clonotype originates from a woman between 18 and 30 years old in good health. The sample was PBMCs. Recombination joined TRBV10-3 with TRBJ1-1; TRBD1 is possibly the D segment (5 matching bases). The base sequence is TGTGCCATCAGTGAGTCGGGGACCGGGAGCCGAGAAGCTTTCTTT. The resulting protein is CAISESGTGSREAFF.